The following is a T cell receptor beta chain sequence with its context. At one boundary the junction diverges from the germline segment, which might be a read error. This same CDR3 is encoded by further DNA sequences in the sample. Naive CD8 cells lacked CD45RO and underwent positive selection for CCR7, leaving out terminally differentiated effector memory CD45RA+ cells. The CDR3 length is 13 residues. CDR1 and CDR2 from the germline V gene are PRHDT and FYEKMQ (reference sequence). The data stem from a study of shared clonotypes between healthy human individuals. Clones were read by immunoSEQ multiplex PCR, and TCRdb kept only the in-frame ones, dropping some. The sample has about 590,000 clones, over 95% seen once.

This clonotype was sampled from a woman aged 25 to 45 in good health. Input material: naive CD8+ T cells sorted from blood. This chain joins TRBV13 and TRBJ1-5; no clear D gene. CDR3 residues: CASSLGDDQPQHF. CDR3 sequence (DNA): TGTGCTAGCAGCTTAGGAGACGATCAGCCCCAGCATTTT.